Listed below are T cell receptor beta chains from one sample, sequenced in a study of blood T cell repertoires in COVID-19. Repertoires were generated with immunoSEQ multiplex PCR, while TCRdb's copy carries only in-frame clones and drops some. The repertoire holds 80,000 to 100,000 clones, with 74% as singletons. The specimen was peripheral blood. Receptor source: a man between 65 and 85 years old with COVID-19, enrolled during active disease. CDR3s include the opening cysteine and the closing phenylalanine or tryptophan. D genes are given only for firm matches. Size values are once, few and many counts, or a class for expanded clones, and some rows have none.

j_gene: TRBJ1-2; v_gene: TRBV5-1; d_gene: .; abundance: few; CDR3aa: CASSLGDTNYGYTF; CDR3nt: TGCGCCAGCAGCTTGGGGGACACCAACTATGGCTACACCTTC
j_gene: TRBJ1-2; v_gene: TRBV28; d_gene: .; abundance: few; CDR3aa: CASEGGTGYGYTF; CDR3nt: TGTGCCAGCGAGGGAGGGACTGGATATGGCTACACCTTC
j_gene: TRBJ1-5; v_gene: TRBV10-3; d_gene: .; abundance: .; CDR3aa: CAIQDSSYQPQHF; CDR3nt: TGTGCCATCCAGGACAGTAGCTATCAGCCCCAGCATTTT
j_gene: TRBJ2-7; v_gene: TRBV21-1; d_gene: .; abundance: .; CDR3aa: CASSKSDGSSYEQYF; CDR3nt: TGTGCCAGCAGCAAATCAGACGGTAGCAGCTACGAGCAGTACTTC
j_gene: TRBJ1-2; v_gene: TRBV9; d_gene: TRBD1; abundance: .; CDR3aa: CASSAGGYGYTF; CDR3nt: TGTGCCAGCAGCGCAGGGGGATATGGCTACACCTTC
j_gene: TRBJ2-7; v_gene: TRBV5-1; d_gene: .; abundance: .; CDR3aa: CASSLAYVTGYEQYF; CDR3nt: TGCGCCAGCAGCTTGGCCTACGTCACTGGCTACGAGCAGTACTTC
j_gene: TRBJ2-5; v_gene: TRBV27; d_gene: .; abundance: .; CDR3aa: CASSLRVETQYF; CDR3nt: TGTGCCAGCAGTTTGCGGGTGGAGACCCAGTACTTC
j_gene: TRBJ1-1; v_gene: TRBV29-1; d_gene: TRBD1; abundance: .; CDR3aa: CSVDMTGVRSEAFF; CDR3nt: TGCAGCGTTGACATGACAGGGGTAAGGTCTGAAGCTTTCTTT
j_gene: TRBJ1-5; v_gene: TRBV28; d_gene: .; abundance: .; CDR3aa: CASSPIGPRTGQPQHF; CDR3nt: TGTGCCAGCAGTCCCATCGGACCAAGAACAGGTCAGCCCCAGCATTTT
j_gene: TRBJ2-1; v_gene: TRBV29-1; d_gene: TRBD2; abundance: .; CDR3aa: CSVEGLAGHNEQFF; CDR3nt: TGCAGCGTTGAAGGACTAGCGGGGCACAATGAGCAGTTCTTC
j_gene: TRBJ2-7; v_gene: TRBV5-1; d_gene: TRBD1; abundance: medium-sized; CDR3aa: CASSLGQGAFEQYF; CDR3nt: TGCGCCAGCAGCTTGGGACAGGGGGCTTTCGAGCAGTACTTC
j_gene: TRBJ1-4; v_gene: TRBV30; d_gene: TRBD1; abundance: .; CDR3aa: CAWSGQVHEKLFF; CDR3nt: TGTGCCTGGAGCGGACAGGTACATGAAAAACTGTTTTTT
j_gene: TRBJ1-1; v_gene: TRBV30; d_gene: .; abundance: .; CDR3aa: CAWRGTLNTEAFF; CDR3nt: TGTGCCTGGAGAGGGACACTGAACACTGAAGCTTTCTTT
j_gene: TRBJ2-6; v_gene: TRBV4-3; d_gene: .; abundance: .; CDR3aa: CASSQVRLSGVLTF; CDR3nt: TGCGCCAGCAGCCAAGTCAGGCTCTCGGGAGTCCTGACTTTC
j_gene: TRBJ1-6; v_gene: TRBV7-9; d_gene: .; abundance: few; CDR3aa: CASSLDSPSSPLHF; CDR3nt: TGTGCCAGCAGCTTAGACTCACCTAGTTCACCCCTCCACTTT
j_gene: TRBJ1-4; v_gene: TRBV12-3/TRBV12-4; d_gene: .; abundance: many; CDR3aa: CASTGQGGEKLFF; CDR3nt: TGTGCCAGCACCGGCCAAGGAGGCGAAAAACTGTTTTTT
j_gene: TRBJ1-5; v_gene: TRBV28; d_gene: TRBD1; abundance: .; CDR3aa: CASNGDRMNQPQHF; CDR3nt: TGTGCCAGCAATGGGGACAGGATGAATCAGCCCCAGCATTTT
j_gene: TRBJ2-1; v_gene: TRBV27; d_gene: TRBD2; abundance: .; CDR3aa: CASSPARLAVSYNEQFF; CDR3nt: TGTGCCAGCAGTCCAGCGAGACTAGCGGTCTCCTACAATGAGCAGTTCTTC
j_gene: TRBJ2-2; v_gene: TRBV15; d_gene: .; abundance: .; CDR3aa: CATSSQTGMTGELFF; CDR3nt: TGTGCCACCAGCAGCCAAACAGGGATGACCGGGGAGCTGTTTTTT
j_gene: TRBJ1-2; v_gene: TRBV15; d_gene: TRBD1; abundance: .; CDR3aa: CATSREGGRGYGYTF; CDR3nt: TGTGCCACCAGCAGGGAAGGGGGCCGTGGCTATGGCTACACCTTC
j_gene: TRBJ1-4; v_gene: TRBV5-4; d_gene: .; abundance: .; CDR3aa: CASSLRGRGARPEKLFF; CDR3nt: TGTGCCAGCAGCTTGCGGGGCAGGGGCGCGCGTCCAGAAAAACTGTTTTTT
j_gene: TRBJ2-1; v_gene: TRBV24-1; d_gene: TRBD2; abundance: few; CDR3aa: CATSDPGLAGVFDEQFF; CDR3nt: TGTGCCACCAGTGATCCGGGACTAGCGGGAGTTTTCGATGAGCAGTTCTTC
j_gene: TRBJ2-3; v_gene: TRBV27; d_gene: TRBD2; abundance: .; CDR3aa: CASRPSGTSGRGASQYF; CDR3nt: TGTGCCAGCAGGCCTTCGGGGACTAGCGGGAGGGGCGCGTCGCAGTATTTT
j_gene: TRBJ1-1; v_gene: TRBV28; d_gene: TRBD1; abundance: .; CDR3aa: CASQTGQDEAFF; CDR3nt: TGTGCCAGCCAAACCGGACAGGACGAAGCTTTCTTT
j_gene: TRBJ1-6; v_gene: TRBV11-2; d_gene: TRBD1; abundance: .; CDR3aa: CASSARQGAYSPLHF; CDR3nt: TGTGCCAGCAGCGCTCGACAGGGGGCGTATTCACCCCTCCACTTT
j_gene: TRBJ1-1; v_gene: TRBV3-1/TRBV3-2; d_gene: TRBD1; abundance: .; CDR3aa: CASSSTGGYTEAFF; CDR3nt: TGTGCCAGCAGTTCGACAGGGGGCTACACTGAAGCTTTCTTT
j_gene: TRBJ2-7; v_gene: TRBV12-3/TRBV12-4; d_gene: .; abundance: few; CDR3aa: CASSLLVYEQYF; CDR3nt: TGTGCCAGCAGTTTGCTAGTCTACGAGCAGTACTTC
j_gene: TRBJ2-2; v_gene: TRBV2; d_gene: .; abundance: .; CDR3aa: CASSSLTALNTGELFF; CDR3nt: TGTGCCAGCAGTTCCCTGACAGCCTTGAACACCGGGGAGCTGTTTTTT
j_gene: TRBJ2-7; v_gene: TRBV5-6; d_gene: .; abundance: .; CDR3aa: CASSRNLADMAYEQYF; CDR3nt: TGTGCCAGCAGCCGAAATCTAGCCGATATGGCCTACGAGCAGTACTTC
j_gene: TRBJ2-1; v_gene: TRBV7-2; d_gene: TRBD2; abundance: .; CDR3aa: CASSLGLAPRYEQFF; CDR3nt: TGTGCCAGCAGCTTAGGACTAGCCCCGAGGTATGAGCAGTTCTTC
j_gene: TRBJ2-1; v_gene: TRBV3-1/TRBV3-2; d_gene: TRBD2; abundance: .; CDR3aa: CASSQGFSGRINEQFF; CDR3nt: TGTGCCAGCAGCCAAGGTTTTAGCGGGAGGATTAATGAGCAGTTCTTC
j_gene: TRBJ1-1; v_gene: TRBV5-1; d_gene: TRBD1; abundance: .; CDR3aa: CASSLDREAEAFF; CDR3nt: TGCGCCAGCAGCCTGGACAGGGAAGCTGAAGCTTTCTTT
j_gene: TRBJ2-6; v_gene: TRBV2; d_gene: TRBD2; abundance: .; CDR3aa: CASTVRGDPGANVLTF; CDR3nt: TGTGCCAGCACCGTCCGGGGGGATCCTGGGGCCAACGTCCTGACTTTC
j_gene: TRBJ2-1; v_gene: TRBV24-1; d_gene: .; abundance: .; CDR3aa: CATSDWPEGLGSYNEQFF; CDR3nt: TGTGCCACCAGTGATTGGCCGGAGGGCCTGGGATCCTACAATGAGCAGTTCTTC
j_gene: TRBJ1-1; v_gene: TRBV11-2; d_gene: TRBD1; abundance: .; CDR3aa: CASRRTRQGLFPGNTEAFF; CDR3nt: TGTGCCAGCCGCAGGACTCGACAGGGGCTATTCCCGGGGAACACTGAAGCTTTCTTT
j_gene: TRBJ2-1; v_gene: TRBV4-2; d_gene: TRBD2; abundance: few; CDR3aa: CASSPAVGAGGPVEQFF; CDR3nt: TGTGCCAGCAGCCCCGCAGTTGGAGCGGGAGGGCCCGTTGAGCAGTTCTTC
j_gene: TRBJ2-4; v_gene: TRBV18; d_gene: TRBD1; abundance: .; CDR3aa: CASSPRTGTGLAKNIQYF; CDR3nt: TGTGCCAGCTCACCCAGGACAGGGACGGGGTTAGCCAAAAACATTCAGTACTTC
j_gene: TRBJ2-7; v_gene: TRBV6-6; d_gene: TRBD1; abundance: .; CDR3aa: CASREGTGGFYEQYF; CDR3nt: TGTGCCAGCAGGGAGGGGACAGGGGGCTTTTACGAGCAGTACTTC
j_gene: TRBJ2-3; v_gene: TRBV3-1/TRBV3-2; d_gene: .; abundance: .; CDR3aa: CASSRLGERDTQYF; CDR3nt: TGTGCCAGCAGCCGACTCGGGGAGAGAGATACGCAGTATTTT
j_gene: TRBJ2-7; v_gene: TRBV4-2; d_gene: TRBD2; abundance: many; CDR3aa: CASSQVGSGRRGYEQYF; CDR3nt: TGTGCCAGCAGCCAAGTCGGTAGCGGGAGGCGTGGATACGAGCAGTACTTC
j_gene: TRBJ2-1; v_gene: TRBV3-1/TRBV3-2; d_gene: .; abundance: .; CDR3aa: CASSLAPEGSYNEQFF; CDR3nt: TGTGCCAGCAGCCTTGCGCCGGAGGGCTCCTACAATGAGCAGTTCTTC
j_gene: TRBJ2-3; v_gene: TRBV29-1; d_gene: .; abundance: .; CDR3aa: CSVKGSVGTDTQYF; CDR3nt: TGCAGCGTCAAGGGTAGCGTGGGCACAGATACGCAGTATTTT
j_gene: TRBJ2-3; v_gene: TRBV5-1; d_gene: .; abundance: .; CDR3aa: CASSHPGSSLRAQYF; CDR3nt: TGCGCCAGCAGCCACCCGGGATCATCCCTTCGGGCGCAGTATTTT
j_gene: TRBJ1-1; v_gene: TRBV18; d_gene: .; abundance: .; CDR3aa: CASSPPNGRGTEAFF; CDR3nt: TGTGCCAGCTCACCACCGAATGGGAGGGGCACTGAAGCTTTCTTT
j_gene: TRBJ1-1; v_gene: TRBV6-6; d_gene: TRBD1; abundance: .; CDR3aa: CASSYGTGDTEAFF; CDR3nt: TGTGCCAGCAGTTACGGGACAGGGGACACTGAAGCTTTCTTT